The 32 T cell receptor beta chains below come from one sample, sequenced in a study of blood T cell repertoires in COVID-19. Here immunoSEQ multiplex PCR was the method, and the copy in TCRdb shows in-frame clones only, minus some. The sample has 200,000 to 250,000 clones, 80% to 90% seen once. Material for sequencing was PBMCs or T cells enriched from blood (not recorded which). These receptors were obtained from a woman aged 45-60 years in a cohort exposed to, infected with or recovered from COVID-19 (not recorded which).

The J gene is TRBJ2-1, the V gene TRBV7-3; 12 positions match TRBD2. The CDR3 totals 15 residues. J was trimmed by 6 bases and V by 1 base; bases with no gene match: 1. The germline V gene has CDR1 SGHTA and CDR2 FQGTGA. CDR3 region: CASSLRTSGVNEQFF. Written as DNA, the CDR3 is TGTGCCAGCAGCTTAAGGACTAGCGGGGTCAATGAGCAGTTCTTC.

This clone appeared a few times. The chain combines TRBV6-5 with TRBJ1-1; 7 bases are a match to TRBD1. V lost 2 bases, J lost 1 base, and 1 base stayed unmatched. The germline gives CDR1 MNHEY, CDR2 SVGAGI. The CDR3 length is 14 residues. As DNA, the CDR3 is TGTGCCAGCAGTTACGACAGGGCGAACACTGAAGCTTTCTTT. This encodes CASSYDRANTEAFF.

As for this clone: Germline is not matched at one junction end, which may reflect a read error. The V call is TRBV6-2 or TRBV6-3, the J call TRBJ1-1; D uncertain. The CDR3 runs to 11 residues. Germline V lookup: CDR1 MNHEY, CDR2 SVGEGT. The CDR3 DNA is TGTGCCAGCAGTTACCCCAGTCCCTCTGAATTT. It translates to CASSYPSPSEF.

The rearrangement uses TRBV29-1 and TRBJ1-1; D may be TRBD1 (5 bases). The CDR3 sequence is 15 residues long. V was trimmed by 3 bases and J by 9 bases, leaving 23 bases between them. Looked up from germline, CDR1 is SQVTM and CDR2 is ANQGSEA. CDR3 DNA: TGCAGCGTTGAGTCGGGCACGGGACTGGGGGGGAAAGCTTTCTTT. Protein product: CSVESGTGLGGKAFF.

The rearrangement joins TRBV7-3 to TRBJ1-2; D gene unclear. Germline V gene data show CDR1 as SGHTA and CDR2 as FQGTGA. Deletions cut 5 bases from V and 5 bases from J, with 12 bases between. This CDR3 has 13 residues. The CDR3 sequence: CASSDEFGYGYTF. In nucleotides, the CDR3 is TGTGCCAGCAGCGATGAGTTCGGGTATGGCTACACCTTC.

With respect to this clone: This specimen includes other DNA sequences encoding the same CDR3. V is TRBV28 and J is TRBJ1-2; 8 nucleotides agree with TRBD1. This CDR3 comprises 13 residues. Germline V gene lookup returns CDR1 MDHEN and CDR2 SYDVKM. V trimming: 5 bases; J trimming: 5 bases; junction bases outside the gene matches: 4. The CDR3 DNA is TGTGCCAGCAGTCTAGGACAGGGTTATGGCTACACCTTC. Amino acids: CASSLGQGYGYTF.

This clone was observed once. This chain connects TRBV6-2 or TRBV6-3 to TRBJ2-1; a possible D gene is TRBD1 (6 bases). The germline gives CDR1 MNHEY, CDR2 SVGEGT. This CDR3 has 14 amino acids. V was trimmed by 5 bases and J by 5 bases, leaving 13 bases between them. CDR3 sequence: CASSLHRQDNEQFF. In nucleotides, the CDR3 is TGTGCCAGCAGTCTCCATCGACAGGACAATGAGCAGTTCTTC.

The chain is built from TRBV4-3 and TRBJ2-1; a weak D match, TRBD1 (6 bases). The CDR3 loop spans 13 amino acids. The germline gives CDR1 LGHNA, CDR2 YSLEER. Trimming removed 4 bases from V and 7 bases from J, with 11 bases in between. This CDR3 reads CASSLDQGNEQFF. Written as DNA, the CDR3 is TGCGCCAGCAGCCTTGACCAGGGGAATGAGCAGTTCTTC.

V and J are TRBV30 and TRBJ1-1; D unclear. CDR1 is GTSNPN, CDR2 SVGIG, per germline (reference sequence). V lost 5 bases and J 5 bases, leaving 15 bases between the germline ends. This CDR3 contains 13 residues. The CDR3 is CAWGRFERTEAFF. DNA of the CDR3: TGTGCCTGGGGCCGGTTCGAGCGGACTGAAGCTTTCTTT.

V and J are TRBV28 and TRBJ1-3; the D gene is possibly TRBD1 (6 bases). From germline, CDR1 is MDHEN and CDR2 SYDVKM. V was trimmed by 2 bases and J by 5 bases, leaving 13 bases between them. The CDR3 is 15 residues long. CDR3 amino acids: CASSLIGGGRNTIYF. DNA of the CDR3: TGTGCCAGCAGTTTAATAGGGGGGGGGAGAAACACCATATATTTT.

V usage is TRBV7-8 and J usage is TRBJ2-1; TRBD2 agrees at 7 bases. The CDR3 length is 15 residues. The germline V gene encodes CDR1 SGHVS and CDR2 FQNEAQ. Trimming took 5 bases from V and 6 from J; bases not matched to a gene: 10. In nucleotides, the CDR3 is TGTGCCAGCAGCCAACATCCAGGGACTACCAATGAGCAGTTCTTC. Protein product: CASSQHPGTTNEQFF.

The rearrangement joins TRBV9 to TRBJ2-2; no clear D gene. Trimming pared 4 bases from V and 3 bases from J, leaving 4 bases between. The CDR3 loop spans 12 amino acids. Looked up from germline, CDR1 is SGDLS and CDR2 is YYNGEE. The CDR3 spells CASSRDTGELFF. The CDR3 DNA reads as TGTGCCAGCAGCCGTGACACCGGGGAGCTGTTTTTT.

This clone was detected a few times. The J gene is TRBJ2-7, the V gene TRBV7-2; possibly TRBD2 for D (6 bases). This CDR3 is built from 14 residues. Trimming left V 8 bases short and J 0 bases short, with 14 bases between. Germline loops: CDR1 SGHTA, CDR2 FQGNSA. In nucleotides, the CDR3 is TGTGCCAGCGGAGGGAGTTCAAGCTCCTACGAGCAGTACTTC. Translating it yields CASGGSSSSYEQYF.

The chain recombines TRBV6-5 with TRBJ2-7; TRBD1 aligns across 10 bases. Germline-derived CDR1 and CDR2 are MNHEY and SVGAGI. Unmatched junction bases numbered 4, after V lost 6 bases and J lost 5 bases. This CDR3 is built from 13 residues. In DNA form, the CDR3 reads TGTGCCAGCAGGAAGACAGGGGGCAACGAGCAGTACTTC. It specifies CASRKTGGNEQYF.

This chain connects TRBV6-5 to TRBJ1-5; a possible D gene is TRBD1 (5 bases). The CDR3 length is 14 residues. The V and J ends lost 6 bases and 5 bases respectively, with 14 bases between them. CDR1 and CDR2 (germline): MNHEY, SVGAGI. The CDR3 reads CASRVRQTDQPQHF. In nucleotides, the CDR3 is TGTGCCAGCAGGGTCAGACAGACAGATCAGCCCCAGCATTTT.

Here the CDR3 reads CASSRLSTRGAYNEQFF. CDR3 DNA sequence: TGTGCCAGCAGCCGTCTCTCGACCCGGGGGGCATACAATGAGCAGTTCTTC. The V and J genes are TRBV11-2 and TRBJ2-1; possible D gene TRBD2, 7 bases. The CDR3 is 17 amino acids. V was shortened by 5 bases and J by 4 bases, with 21 bases between the two germline ends. Germline lookup yields CDR1 SGHAT and CDR2 FQNNGV.

The chain employs TRBV20-1 and TRBJ1-2; 9 bases are a match to TRBD1. The V and J ends lost 3 bases and 8 bases, in that order; junction bases with no gene match: 7. In germline, CDR1 is DFQATT, CDR2 SNEGSKA (reference sequence). The CDR3 loop spans 13 amino acids. The CDR3 DNA follows: TGCAGTGCTAGTGGGGGACAGGGAGTCGGCTACACCTTC. Its translation is CSASGGQGVGYTF.

This clone was found a few times. The V gene is TRBV19, the J gene TRBJ1-4; 7 bases align to TRBD1. Germline CDR1 reads LNHDA; CDR2 reads SQIVND (reference sequence). CDR3 length equals 15 residues. Trimming removed 8 bases from V and 7 bases from J; junction bases left unmatched: 13. DNA of the CDR3: TGTGCCAGTGCCGGGGTGGGGACAGAGTCTGAAAAACTGTTTTTT. This sequence encodes CASAGVGTESEKLFF.

The rearrangement uses TRBV7-3 and TRBJ1-6; no firm D call. The germline V gene encodes CDR1 SGHTA and CDR2 FQGTGA. Between the trimmed V and J ends, which lost 0 bases and 4 bases, there was a span of 7 bases. This CDR3 spans 15 amino acids. CDR3 sequence reads: CASSLTGNYNSPLHF. CDR3 nucleotides: TGTGCCAGCAGCTTAACTGGCAATTATAATTCACCCCTCCACTTT.

The rearrangement uses TRBV7-6 and TRBJ2-5; tentatively, D is TRBD2 (6 bases). This CDR3 has 15 residues. CDR1 and CDR2 (germline): SGHVS, FNYEAQ. Trimming stripped 4 bases from V and 5 bases from J, with 17 bases between. Here the CDR3 DNA reads TGTGCCAGCAGCTCGGACCGGGGGTATGGGGAGACCCAGTACTTC. Encoded protein: CASSSDRGYGETQYF. Complete variable domain (other parts from reference TRBV7-6 and TRBJ2-5): GAGVSQSPRYKVTKRGQDVALRCDPISGHVSLYWYRQALGQGPEFLTYFNYEAQQDKSGLPNDRFSAERPEGSISTLTIQRTEQRDSAMYRCASSSDRGYGETQYFGPGTRLLVL.

The CDR3 is CASSGLRGSEAFF. DNA for the CDR3: TGTGCCAGCAGCGGACTCAGGGGCTCTGAAGCTTTCTTT. The chain has TRBV9 and TRBJ1-1; a possible D gene is TRBD1 (6 bases). Per the germline V gene, CDR1 is SGDLS and CDR2 is YYNGEE. CDR3 length: 13 residues. The germline V and J ends were trimmed by 3 bases and 6 bases, with 12 bases remaining between them.

The chain combines TRBV10-3 with TRBJ2-7, with 7 bases fitting TRBD1. The CDR3 has 12 amino acids. Germline trimming cut 4 bases from V and 6 bases from J; bases unmatched to any gene: 3. Germline V gives CDR1 ENHRY, CDR2 SYGVKD. CDR3 region: CAISVNRGEQYF. The CDR3 region has the DNA TGTGCCATCAGTGTTAACAGGGGCGAGCAGTACTTC.

This clone appeared once. The same CDR3 is also encoded by other DNA sequences in this sample. The chain links TRBV29-1 to TRBJ1-4, with 7 bases identical to TRBD1. V trimming: 6 bases; J trimming: 4 bases; junction bases outside the gene matches: 5. Germline V CDR1 and CDR2: SQVTM, ANQGSEA. This CDR3 has 13 residues. The CDR3 here is CSVAGTVNEKLFF. CDR3 nucleotide sequence: TGCAGCGTCGCAGGGACAGTTAATGAAAAACTGTTTTTT.

This chain links TRBV5-1 with TRBJ1-1, with D maybe TRBD1 (6 bases). Trimming took 4 bases from V and 4 from J, leaving 20 bases between them. Germline V gene data show CDR1 as SGHRS and CDR2 as YFSETQ. This CDR3 comprises 16 residues. CDR3 nucleotides: TGCGCCAGCAGCGTTGGCTCAGGGGTGGTCGGCACTGAAGCTTTCTTT. Protein product: CASSVGSGVVGTEAFF.

There are a few counts of this clone. The CDR3, as DNA: TGTGCCAGTACTCCCGGACAGGGGGTGAACACCATATATTTT. Translation gives CASTPGQGVNTIYF. The chain recombines TRBV19 with TRBJ1-3; TRBD1 matches 10 bases. Germline lookup yields CDR1 LNHDA and CDR2 SQIVND (reference sequence). The CDR3 totals 14 residues. V was clipped by 7 bases and J by 7 bases; unmatched bases: 7.

This chain uses TRBV3-1 (or the pseudogene TRBV3-2) with TRBJ1-1; 7 bases agree with TRBD1. The CDR3 runs 14 residues. The germline CDR1 and CDR2 sequences are LGHDT and YNNKEL (reference sequence). Trimming took 1 base from V and 1 from J; bases not matched to a gene: 0. CDR3 sequence: CASSQGTGNTEAFF. Written as DNA, the CDR3 is TGTGCCAGCAGCCAAGGGACAGGGAACACTGAAGCTTTCTTT.

This chain links TRBV4-3 with TRBJ1-2; TRBD1 is a possible D gene (6 bases). The CDR3 totals 15 residues. Germline lookup yields CDR1 LGHNA and CDR2 YSLEER. V lost 1 base, J lost 8 bases, and 17 bases lay in between. The CDR3 nucleotides are TGCGCCAGCAGCCAAGTTCCAGGGGCTCTAGGCGGCTACACCTTC. This codes for CASSQVPGALGGYTF.

This clone was picked up a small number of times. This chain links TRBV20-1 with TRBJ2-7; TRBD2 agrees at 11 bases. The V and J ends lost 3 bases and 5 bases, in that order; junction bases with no gene match: 6. This CDR3 region has 14 residues. Germline loops: CDR1 DFQATT, CDR2 SNEGSKA (reference sequence). The CDR3 bases are TGCAGTGCTAGTGGGACTAGCGGTATCAACGAGCAGTACTTC. This sequence encodes CSASGTSGINEQYF.

The V call is TRBV21-1, the J call TRBJ1-2; TRBD1, as called in the table, went unchecked against the DNA. TRBV21-1 is labeled a pseudogene. The CDR3 is made up of 12 amino acids. This CDR3 is CASRGTGVGYTF. In nucleotides, the CDR3 is TGTGCCAGCAGAGGGACAGGGGTAGGCTACACCTTC.

The J gene is TRBJ2-2, the V gene TRBV11-3; D is unclear. Germline lookup yields CDR1 SGHNT and CDR2 YENEEA. The CDR3 sequence is 14 residues long. V lost 5 bases and J lost 6, with 13 bases in between. The CDR3 here is CASSLQRLSGELFF. CDR3 nucleotide sequence: TGTGCCAGCAGCCTCCAGAGGTTGTCCGGGGAGCTGTTTTTT.

The chain joins TRBV18 to TRBJ1-2; TRBD1 might be the D (5 bases). V was clipped by 2 bases and J by 7 bases, with 17 bases between them. The germline V gene has CDR1 KGHSH and CDR2 LQKENI. The CDR3 contains 15 residues. CDR3 nucleotides: TGTGCCAGCTCACCAAGGCAAGAAGGGGTTGGTGGCTACACCTTC. It specifies CASSPRQEGVGGYTF.

This chain uses TRBV7-9 with TRBJ2-1, with TRBD2 as a possible D gene (6 bases). Germline assignment: CDR1 SEHNR and CDR2 FQNEAQ (reference sequence). Trimming took 4 bases from V and 0 from J, leaving 7 bases between them. The CDR3 is 14 residues long. The CDR3 nucleotides read TGTGCCAGCAGCTACGGGAGCTCCTACAATGAGCAGTTCTTC. Protein: CASSYGSSYNEQFF.